This TCR beta chain was found in a study of OX40 agonist ivuxolimab in advanced cancers. Looking at the study overall: Ivuxolimab was an agonistic, fully human IgG2 monoclonal antibody directed against OX40 (CD134), a costimulatory receptor. Intravenous ivuxolimab was administered to patients every 2 weeks at six dose levels: 0.01, 0.1, 0.3, 1.5, 3 and 10 mg/kg. Of the roughly 52 dose-escalation patients, hepatocellular carcinoma was present in approximately 20, melanoma in some 15, renal cell carcinoma in 9 and head and neck cancer in 9. The dose-escalation cohort was around 84% male with a mean age of approximately 60 years, ranging from roughly 23 to 79. Prior anti-PD-1, anti-PD-L1 or anti-CTLA-4 therapy was permitted, and 40% of dose-escalation patients had received checkpoint inhibitors. Three dose-escalation patients achieved partial responses, one with hepatocellular carcinoma and two with cutaneous melanoma. The purpose of peripheral TCRbeta sequencing was to test whether ivuxolimab changed TCR sequence diversity and led to clonal T-cell expansion. The monotherapy dose-escalation portion (N ≈ 55 patients) of the phase I ivuxolimab trial is reported in the paper. The research as a whole found: Low levels of normalized T-cell clonal expansion were also seen in some nonresponding patients. Which antigens the clonally expanded peripheral T cells were specific for was not determined. In the 0.1-3.0 mg/kg groups, partial responders were among the patients with the lowest normalized peripheral clonal expansion, particularly in CD8+ T cells. After ivuxolimab, CD8+ T cells had more expanded clones than CD4+ T cells on average. Clonal expansion of both CD4+ and CD8+ blood T cells was observed from baseline to week 6 at doses 0.1 to 3.0 mg/kg.

In regard to this clone: No cognate antigen has been identified for it. Per-base quality was not reported, and no clone a single base away is much larger than it.

Patients with autoimmune disease history or receiving systemic immunosuppression were excluded from the trial. Peripheral blood for TCR sequencing was collected from all dose cohorts at baseline, on cycle 4 day 1, and on cycle 7 day 1. Samples were obtained from an open-label, multicenter, first-in-human phase I dose-escalation trial of ivuxolimab. Adults with locally advanced or metastatic melanoma, renal cell carcinoma, hepatocellular carcinoma or head and neck squamous cell carcinoma were enrolled in the trial. CD4+ and CD8+ T cells were sorted separately from peripheral blood before TCR sequencing. To sequence the TCRbeta CDR3 region, genomic DNA was isolated from the sorted cells. The immunoSEQ Assay was used to sequence the TCRbeta CDR3 regions. TCRdb mirrors the immuneACCESS table, restricted to in-frame sequences. Some clones are absent from its copies; in checked studies, under half trace to an unresolved V gene, and the reason for the others is unknown. Counted in this sample were more than 60,000 clones; 75% to 90% of them appeared once. The ten top clones hold under 4.5% of the sample.

Taken from cysteine to phenylalanine, the CDR3 has 15 residues. The only DNA kept is the CDR3, 45 bases in frame from the first base. Reading the germline V gene gives CDR1 SGHTA and CDR2 FQGNSA. Trimmed from V: 6 bases; trimmed from J: 4 bases; junction bases lacking a gene match: 9. The chain is assembled from TRBV7-2 and TRBJ2-3, with 8 bases in between that match TRBD1. Sequencing used CD4+ or CD8+ T cells sorted from blood, obtained in a trial of the OX40 agonist ivuxolimab. This clonotype was sampled from an adult with an advanced solid tumor such as melanoma, head and neck, liver or kidney cancer. The nucleotide sequence is given as TGTGCCAGCAGTTTAACAGGGGGAATCGCAGATACGCAGTATTTT. It is translated as CASSLTGGIADTQYF. With the rest looked up from the reference TRBV7-2 and TRBJ2-3 genes rather than sequenced, the full variable domain is GAGVSQSPSNKVTEKGKDVELRCDPISGHTALYWYRQSLGQGLEFLIYFQGNSAPDKSGLPSDRFSAERTGGSVSTLTIQRTQQEDSAVYLCASSLTGGIADTQYFGPGTRLTVL.